This is a list of T cell receptor beta chains from one sample in a study of cytomegalovirus exposure and HLA in healthy donors. Assay used: immunoSEQ multiplex PCR; TCRdb lists only in-frame clones, some missing. Among 110,000 to 150,000 clones, 70% were seen once, and the ten largest hold roughly 1.9%. The sequencing input was PBMCs. These receptors all stem from a woman aged 60-70 years in good health and CMV-seropositive. CDR3s include the opening cysteine and the closing phenylalanine or tryptophan. Fields, in order: J gene, D gene, V gene, clone size, CDR3 protein, CDR3 DNA. A D gene is named only where the DNA matches it firmly. Clone size is given for some rows only: seen once, a few or many times, or a class if the clone is expanded.

J gene: TRBJ2-1
D gene: TRBD1
V gene: TRBV2
clone size: -
CDR3 protein: CASSEGAQGVNEQFF
CDR3 DNA: TGTGCCAGCAGTGAAGGGGCCCAGGGGGTCAATGAGCAGTTCTTC

J gene: TRBJ2-7
D gene: -
V gene: TRBV21-1
clone size: -
CDR3 protein: CASSKTGAGCYEQYF
CDR3 DNA: TGTGCCAGCAGCAAAACGGGAGCGGGTTGCTACGAGCAGTACTTC

J gene: TRBJ1-2
D gene: TRBD1
V gene: TRBV5-1
clone size: once
CDR3 protein: CASSSAQGAHGYTF
CDR3 DNA: TGCGCCAGCAGCTCGGCCCAGGGGGCTCATGGCTACACCTTC

J gene: TRBJ1-4
D gene: TRBD1
V gene: TRBV9
clone size: -
CDR3 protein: CASSTGTGVSNEKLFF
CDR3 DNA: TGTGCCAGCAGCACCGGGACAGGGGTTTCTAATGAAAAACTGTTTTTT

J gene: TRBJ2-5
D gene: TRBD2
V gene: TRBV7-9
clone size: -
CDR3 protein: CASTQAGGGETQYF
CDR3 DNA: TGTGCCAGCACCCAAGCGGGAGGGGGAGAGACCCAGTACTTC

J gene: TRBJ2-5
D gene: -
V gene: TRBV29-1
clone size: few
CDR3 protein: CSARGQETQYF
CDR3 DNA: TGCAGCGCCCGGGGCCAAGAGACCCAGTACTTC

J gene: TRBJ2-1
D gene: -
V gene: TRBV10-3
clone size: few
CDR3 protein: CAIRPGLGGYNEQFF
CDR3 DNA: TGTGCCATCAGACCCGGACTAGGGGGTTACAATGAGCAGTTCTTC

J gene: TRBJ1-4
D gene: -
V gene: TRBV6-5
clone size: few
CDR3 protein: CASMAGSSNEKLFF
CDR3 DNA: TGTGCCAGCATGGCAGGGTCTTCTAATGAAAAACTGTTTTTT

J gene: TRBJ1-5
D gene: TRBD1
V gene: TRBV28
clone size: once
CDR3 protein: CASSYPGVNRGPQPQHF
CDR3 DNA: TGTGCCAGCAGTTACCCCGGTGTGAACAGGGGCCCTCAGCCCCAGCATTTT

J gene: TRBJ2-7
D gene: -
V gene: TRBV5-5
clone size: -
CDR3 protein: CASSLTVQEVYEQYF
CDR3 DNA: TGTGCCAGCAGCCTGACCGTCCAGGAGGTATACGAGCAGTACTTC

J gene: TRBJ1-3
D gene: -
V gene: TRBV5-1
clone size: -
CDR3 protein: CASRAGDRSSGNTIYF
CDR3 DNA: TGCGCCAGCAGGGCAGGGGACCGGTCTTCTGGAAACACCATATATTTT

J gene: TRBJ2-1
D gene: -
V gene: TRBV7-9
clone size: -
CDR3 protein: CASSYLTGEQFF
CDR3 DNA: TGTGCCAGCAGCTATCTTACGGGTGAGCAGTTCTTC

J gene: TRBJ1-5
D gene: TRBD1
V gene: TRBV30
clone size: few
CDR3 protein: CAWSVRTGDGGQPQHF
CDR3 DNA: TGTGCCTGGAGTGTACGGACAGGGGACGGGGGTCAGCCCCAGCATTTT

J gene: TRBJ2-7
D gene: -
V gene: TRBV28
clone size: -
CDR3 protein: CASRMTGSYEQYF
CDR3 DNA: TGTGCCAGCAGGATGACAGGCTCCTACGAGCAGTACTTC

J gene: TRBJ1-4
D gene: TRBD1
V gene: TRBV9
clone size: -
CDR3 protein: CASSVGTGSEKLFF
CDR3 DNA: TGTGCCAGCAGCGTAGGGACAGGGAGTGAAAAACTGTTTTTT

J gene: TRBJ1-1
D gene: -
V gene: TRBV5-1
clone size: -
CDR3 protein: CASSLELDTEAFF
CDR3 DNA: TGCGCCAGCAGCTTGGAATTAGACACTGAAGCTTTCTTT

J gene: TRBJ1-2
D gene: TRBD1
V gene: TRBV10-3
clone size: -
CDR3 protein: CAIRKESTGNVGYTF
CDR3 DNA: TGTGCCATCAGAAAAGAGTCGACAGGGAATGTAGGCTACACCTTC

J gene: TRBJ2-7
D gene: -
V gene: TRBV4-1
clone size: -
CDR3 protein: CASSQVWADDYEQYF
CDR3 DNA: TGCGCCAGCAGCCAAGTTTGGGCAGACGACTACGAGCAGTACTTC

J gene: TRBJ1-5
D gene: -
V gene: TRBV2
clone size: -
CDR3 protein: CASSEGRLVGGDQPQHF
CDR3 DNA: TGTGCCAGCAGTGAAGGGCGGTTGGTGGGGGGGGATCAGCCCCAGCATTTT

J gene: TRBJ2-7
D gene: TRBD2
V gene: TRBV27
clone size: -
CDR3 protein: CASSLTGLAPYEQYF
CDR3 DNA: TGTGCCAGCAGTTTAACGGGACTAGCTCCGTACGAGCAGTACTTC

J gene: TRBJ2-1
D gene: TRBD2
V gene: TRBV4-1
clone size: few
CDR3 protein: CASSQASSGRRYNEQFF
CDR3 DNA: TGCGCCAGCAGCCAGGCCTCTAGCGGGAGGAGGTACAATGAGCAGTTCTTC

J gene: TRBJ2-3
D gene: TRBD2
V gene: TRBV7-2
clone size: -
CDR3 protein: CASSPGASGNTDTQYF
CDR3 DNA: TGTGCCAGCAGCCCCGGGGCTAGCGGCAACACAGATACGCAGTATTTT

J gene: TRBJ1-1
D gene: -
V gene: TRBV18
clone size: -
CDR3 protein: CASGEGTEAFF
CDR3 DNA: TGTGCCAGCGGCGAGGGCACTGAAGCTTTCTTT

J gene: TRBJ1-5
D gene: -
V gene: TRBV10-3
clone size: -
CDR3 protein: CAISESGGQPQHF
CDR3 DNA: TGTGCCATCAGTGAGTCGGGGGGTCAGCCCCAGCATTTT

J gene: TRBJ1-2
D gene: TRBD1
V gene: TRBV27
clone size: once
CDR3 protein: CASSLRQGFSYGYTF
CDR3 DNA: TGTGCCAGCAGTTTAAGACAGGGATTTAGCTATGGCTACACCTTC

J gene: TRBJ1-6
D gene: TRBD1
V gene: TRBV5-1
clone size: -
CDR3 protein: CASSRSGQENSPLHF
CDR3 DNA: TGCGCCAGCAGCAGAAGCGGACAGGAAAATTCACCCCTCCACTTT